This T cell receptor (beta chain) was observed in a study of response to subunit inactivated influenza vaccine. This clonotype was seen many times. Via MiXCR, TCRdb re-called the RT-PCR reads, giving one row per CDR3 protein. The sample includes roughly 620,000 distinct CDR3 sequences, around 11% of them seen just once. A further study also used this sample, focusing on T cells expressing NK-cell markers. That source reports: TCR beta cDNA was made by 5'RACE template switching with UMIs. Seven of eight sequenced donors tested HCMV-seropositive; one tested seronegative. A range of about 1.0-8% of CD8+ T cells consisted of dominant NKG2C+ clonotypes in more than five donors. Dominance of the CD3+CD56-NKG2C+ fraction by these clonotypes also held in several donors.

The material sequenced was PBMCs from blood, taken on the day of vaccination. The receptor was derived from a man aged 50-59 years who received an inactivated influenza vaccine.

The CDR3 nucleotides read TGTGCCAGCTCACCATATAGAGACAGGGCCTACAATGAGCAGTTCTTC. Amino acids: CASSPYRDRAYNEQFF. The rearrangement uses TRBV18 and TRBJ2-1; 7 nucleotides match TRBD1. Germline CDR1 and CDR2: KGHSH and LQKENI. Losses at the gene ends were 2 bases for V and 2 bases for J; bases not matched to a gene: 6. The CDR3 sequence is 16 residues long.